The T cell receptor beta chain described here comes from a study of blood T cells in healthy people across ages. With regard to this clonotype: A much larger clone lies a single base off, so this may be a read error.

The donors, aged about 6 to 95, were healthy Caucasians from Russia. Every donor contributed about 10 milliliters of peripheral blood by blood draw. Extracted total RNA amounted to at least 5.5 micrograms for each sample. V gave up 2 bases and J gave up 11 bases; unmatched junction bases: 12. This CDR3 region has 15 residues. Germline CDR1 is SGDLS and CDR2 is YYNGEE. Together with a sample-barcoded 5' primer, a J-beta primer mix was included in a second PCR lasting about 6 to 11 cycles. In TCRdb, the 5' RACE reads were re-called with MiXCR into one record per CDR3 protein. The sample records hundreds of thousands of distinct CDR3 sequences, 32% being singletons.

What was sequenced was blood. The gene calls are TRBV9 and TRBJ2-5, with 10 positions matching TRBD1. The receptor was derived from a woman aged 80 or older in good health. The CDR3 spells CASSVTGTGDYEQYF. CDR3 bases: TGTGCCAGCAGCGTTACCGGGACAGGGGATTATGAGCAGTACTTC.